The T cell receptor (beta chain) under discussion was sequenced for a study of CD4 T cell repertoires in COVID-19. In the study overall: After 10 days of IL-2 expansion, CFSE-low cells were relabeled and restimulated with other coronavirus spikes. Overall study results and limits: Between roughly 6.5 and 28% of SARS-CoV-2 clonotypes also appeared in SARS-CoV and/or HKU1 spike cultures.

Antigen-reactive proliferating T cell lines came from CFSE-labeled cells given autologous monocytes and SARS-CoV-2 spike or nucleoprotein. Mild-to-severe COVID-19 survivors were the donors. On this clone itself: Its antigen is as yet unknown.

Only in-frame clones appear in the TCRdb table, and some are missing; sequencing was by immunoSEQ multiplex PCR. In the table there are more than 350 clones, approximately 28% of which are singletons. The material was effector memory CD4+ T cells, cultured in vitro, obtained after recovery from COVID-19. This clonotype originated in a human donor who had COVID-19.

The CDR3 region has the DNA TGCGCCAGCAGCCAAGAGGTTCCACAGGCGAACACCGGGGAGCTGTTTTTT. Translation gives CASSQEVPQANTGELFF. The rearrangement uses TRBV4-1 and TRBJ2-2; D is possibly TRBD1 (5 bases). From germline, CDR1 is MGHRA and CDR2 YSYEKL. V was pared by 0 bases and J by 0 bases, with 11 bases between. The length of the CDR3 is 17 residues.